The 12 T cell receptor beta chains reported below all come from one sample, sequenced in a study of memory CD4+ T cells and cytomegalovirus serostatus. Single viable CD3+CD4+CD8-CD45RO+ cells were sorted as the memory CD4+ T cells. Produced via immunoSEQ multiplex PCR; TCRdb's table is partial and in-frame only. Of 50,000 to 60,000 clones listed, over 60% are singletons. The material sequenced was memory CD4+ T cells from blood. The receptor source for this set is an adult in good health and CMV-seropositive.

The chain carries TRBV6-6 and TRBJ1-5; 7 bases map to TRBD1. V shed 6 bases, J shed 4 bases, and the junction held 9 bases outside the gene matches. This CDR3 spans 15 amino acids. Germline CDR1 is MNHNY and CDR2 is SVGAGI (reference sequence). In DNA form, the CDR3 reads TGTGCCAGCAGGACATCAGGGGGGGCAAATCAGCCCCAGCATTTT. It specifies CASRTSGGANQPQHF.

The chain is built from TRBV28 and TRBJ1-2; 7 bases agree with TRBD1. Germline loops: CDR1 MDHEN, CDR2 SYDVKM. The CDR3 is made up of 12 amino acids. The trim removed 10 bases at V and 5 bases at J, leaving 7 bases unmatched. CDR3 sequence: CANWGQPYGYTF. Here the CDR3 DNA reads TGTGCCAACTGGGGACAGCCATATGGCTACACCTTC.

This chain joins TRBV28 and TRBJ2-1, with TRBD2 matching over 7 bases. With 6 bases clipped from V and 0 bases from J, the junction kept 5 bases outside the gene matches. The CDR3 is made up of 15 amino acids. Per the germline V gene, CDR1 is MDHEN and CDR2 is SYDVKM. The CDR3 region is CASRNTGGSYNEQFF. CDR3 coding DNA: TGTGCCAGCAGAAACACGGGGGGCTCCTACAATGAGCAGTTCTTC.

This clone was counted between two and nine times. V usage is TRBV27 and J usage is TRBJ1-5; tentative D call: TRBD1 (5 bases). The germline V gene encodes CDR1 MNHEY and CDR2 SMNVEV (reference sequence). Trimming took off 0 bases at V and 7 bases at J, with 13 bases between the two ends. This CDR3 is 15 amino acids long. The CDR3 DNA is TGTGCCAGCAGTTTATCGGGGGGGAGTGGCCAGCCCCAGCATTTT. The encoded protein is CASSLSGGSGQPQHF.

The chain links TRBV2 to TRBJ2-3; the D gene is possibly TRBD1 (6 bases). The CDR3 length is 15 residues. Germline-derived CDR1 and CDR2 are SNHLY and FYNNEI. The V and J ends lost 4 bases and 0 bases respectively, with 11 bases between them. The CDR3 spells CASSGGTRSTDTQYF. DNA of the CDR3: TGTGCCAGCAGTGGTGGGACAAGGAGCACAGATACGCAGTATTTT. Using reference TRBV2 and TRBJ2-3 for the parts outside the CDR3, the full variable domain is EPEVTQTPSHQVTQMGQEVILRCVPISNHLYFYWYRQILGQKVEFLVSFYNNEISEKSEIFDDQFSVERPDGSNFTLKIRSTKLEDSAMYFCASSGGTRSTDTQYFGPGTRLTVL.

Turning to this clone: Mismatch with germline at one junction end may stem from a read error. This chain connects TRBV6-6 to TRBJ2-3, with TRBD2 matching over 9 bases. Germline V gene sequence: CDR1 MNHNY, CDR2 SVGAGI (reference sequence). The CDR3 has 11 residues. The chain's CDR3 is CASSSGLAGNF. The CDR3 DNA sequence: TGTGCCAGCAGTTCGGGGCTAGCGGGGAATTTT.

The gene calls are TRBV9 and TRBJ1-1; TRBD1 is a possible D gene (6 bases). The germline V gene encodes CDR1 SGDLS and CDR2 YYNGEE. With 4 bases removed from V and 0 bases from J, the gap between germline ends came to 19 bases. CDR3 size: 17 residues. CDR3: CASSLLPMGTMNTEAFF. In DNA form, the CDR3 reads TGTGCCAGCAGCTTACTCCCGATGGGGACAATGAACACTGAAGCTTTCTTT.

This chain's CDR3 is CASSTAPNRDTQYF. The CDR3 DNA reads as TGTGCCAGCAGCACGGCCCCGAATAGAGATACGCAGTATTTT. The chain joins TRBV14 to TRBJ2-3; D unclear. The CDR3 is made up of 14 amino acids. The V gene's germline CDR1 is SGHDN and CDR2 FVKESK. With 5 bases removed from V and 5 bases from J, the gap between germline ends came to 14 bases.

The CDR3 sequence: CASSLETGPGELFF. CDR3 nucleotides: TGTGCCAGCAGCTTGGAAACGGGTCCCGGGGAGCTGTTTTTT. The chain carries TRBV5-4 and TRBJ2-2; D gene uncertain. Germline V gene data show CDR1 as SGHNT and CDR2 as YYREEE (reference sequence). CDR3 length equals 14 residues. The V end lost 0 bases, the J end lost 6 bases, and 9 bases lay between the germline ends.

The V gene is TRBV5-1, the J gene TRBJ1-5; tentatively, D is TRBD1 (5 bases). Between the trimmed V and J ends, which lost 0 bases and 3 bases, there was a span of 10 bases. Germline V CDR1 and CDR2: SGHRS, YFSETQ. CDR3 length equals 15 residues. The CDR3, as DNA: TGCGCCAGCAGCTTGGAAGGGACGGCCAATCAGCCCCAGCATTTT. Its translation is CASSLEGTANQPQHF.

The gene calls are TRBV30 and TRBJ1-2; no clear D gene. CDR1 GTSNPN and CDR2 SVGIG come from the germline V gene (reference sequence). The V and J ends lost 0 bases and 8 bases respectively, with 13 bases between them. The CDR3 is 13 residues long. The CDR3 DNA sequence: TGTGCCTGGAGTGTAAGCGAAGCGGGCGGCTACACCTTC. Translated: CAWSVSEAGGYTF. Together with reference TRBV30 and TRBJ1-2, the CDR3 gives the full variable domain: SQTIHQWPATLVQPVGSPLSLECTVEGTSNPNLYWYRQAAGRGLQLLFYSVGIGQISSEVPQNLSASRPQDRQFILSSKKLLLSDSGFYLCAWSVSEAGGYTFGSGTRLTVV.

This sequence joins TRBV30 and TRBJ1-3; 8 nucleotides match TRBD1. The CDR3 has 14 residues. Germline CDR1 is GTSNPN and CDR2 is SVGIG (reference sequence). V shed 5 bases and J 3 bases; nucleotides not matched to a gene: 6. The CDR3 nucleotides read TGTGCCTGGCGACAGGGGAGGGTTGGAAACACCATATATTTT. It is translated as CAWRQGRVGNTIYF. The variable domain in full, completed from reference TRBV30 and TRBJ1-3, reads SQTIHQWPATLVQPVGSPLSLECTVEGTSNPNLYWYRQAAGRGLQLLFYSVGIGQISSEVPQNLSASRPQDRQFILSSKKLLLSDSGFYLCAWRQGRVGNTIYFGEGSWLTVV.